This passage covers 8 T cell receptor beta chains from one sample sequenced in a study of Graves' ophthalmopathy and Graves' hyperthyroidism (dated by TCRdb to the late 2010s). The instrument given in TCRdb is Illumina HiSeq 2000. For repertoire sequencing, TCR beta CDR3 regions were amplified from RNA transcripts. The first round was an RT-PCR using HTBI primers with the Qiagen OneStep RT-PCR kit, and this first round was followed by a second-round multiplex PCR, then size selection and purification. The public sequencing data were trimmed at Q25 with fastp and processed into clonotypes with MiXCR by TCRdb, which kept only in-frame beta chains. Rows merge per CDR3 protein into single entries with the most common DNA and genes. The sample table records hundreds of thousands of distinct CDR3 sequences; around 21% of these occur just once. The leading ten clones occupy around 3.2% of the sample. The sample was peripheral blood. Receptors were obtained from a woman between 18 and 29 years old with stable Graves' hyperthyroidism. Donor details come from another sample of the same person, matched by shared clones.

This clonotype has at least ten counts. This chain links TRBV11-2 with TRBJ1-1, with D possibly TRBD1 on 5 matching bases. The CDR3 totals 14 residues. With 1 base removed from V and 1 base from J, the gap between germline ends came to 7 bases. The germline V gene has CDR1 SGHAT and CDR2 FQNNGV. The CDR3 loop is CASSLVGQNTEAFF. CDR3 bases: TGTGCCAGCAGCTTAGTAGGACAGAACACTGAAGCTTTCTTT.

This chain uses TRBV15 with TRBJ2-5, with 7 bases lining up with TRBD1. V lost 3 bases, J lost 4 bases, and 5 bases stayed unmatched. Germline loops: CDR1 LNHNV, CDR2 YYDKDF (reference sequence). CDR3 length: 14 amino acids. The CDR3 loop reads CATSSRDRLETQYF. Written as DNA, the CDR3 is TGTGCCACCAGCAGCCGGGACAGATTAGAGACCCAGTACTTC.

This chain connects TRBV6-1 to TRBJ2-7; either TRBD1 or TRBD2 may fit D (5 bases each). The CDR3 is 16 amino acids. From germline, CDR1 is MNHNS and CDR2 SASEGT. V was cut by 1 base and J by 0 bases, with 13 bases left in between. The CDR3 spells CASSEDKRGLSYEQYF. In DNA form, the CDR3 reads TGTGCCAGCAGTGAAGACAAACGGGGCCTCTCCTACGAGCAGTACTTC.

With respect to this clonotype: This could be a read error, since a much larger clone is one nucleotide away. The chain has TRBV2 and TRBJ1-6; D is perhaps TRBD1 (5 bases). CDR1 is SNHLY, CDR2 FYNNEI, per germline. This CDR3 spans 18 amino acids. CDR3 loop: CASCDPRDQSSYNSPLHF. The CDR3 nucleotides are TGTGCCAGCTGTGATCCCCGGGACCAAAGCTCCTATAATTCACCCCTCCACTTT.

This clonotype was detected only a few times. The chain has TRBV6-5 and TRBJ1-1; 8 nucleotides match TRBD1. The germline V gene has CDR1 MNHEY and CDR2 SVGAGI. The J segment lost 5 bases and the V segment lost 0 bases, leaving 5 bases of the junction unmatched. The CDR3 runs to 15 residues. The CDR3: CASSYSGQGLTEAFF. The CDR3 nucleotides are TGTGCCAGCAGTTACTCCGGACAGGGATTGACTGAAGCTTTCTTT.

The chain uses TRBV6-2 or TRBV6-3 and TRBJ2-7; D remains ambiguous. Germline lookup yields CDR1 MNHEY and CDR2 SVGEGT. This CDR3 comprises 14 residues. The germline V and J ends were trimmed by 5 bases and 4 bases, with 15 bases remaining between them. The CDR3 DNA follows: TGTGCCAGCAGTCCATCCGCGGACGGGTACGAGCAGTACTTC. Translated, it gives CASSPSADGYEQYF.

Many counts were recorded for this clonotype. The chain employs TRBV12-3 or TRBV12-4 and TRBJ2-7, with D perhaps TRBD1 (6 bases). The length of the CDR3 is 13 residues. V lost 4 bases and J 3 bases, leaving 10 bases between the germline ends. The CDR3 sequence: CASSSGQNYEQYF. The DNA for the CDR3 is TGTGCCAGCAGTTCCGGACAGAACTACGAGCAGTACTTC.

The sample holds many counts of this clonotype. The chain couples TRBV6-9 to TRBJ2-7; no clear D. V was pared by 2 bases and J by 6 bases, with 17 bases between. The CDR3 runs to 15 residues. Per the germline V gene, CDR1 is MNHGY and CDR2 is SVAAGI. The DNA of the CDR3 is TGTGCCAGCAGTTATGAGGCGACCCACCCTCCCGAGCAGTACTTC. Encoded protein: CASSYEATHPPEQYF.